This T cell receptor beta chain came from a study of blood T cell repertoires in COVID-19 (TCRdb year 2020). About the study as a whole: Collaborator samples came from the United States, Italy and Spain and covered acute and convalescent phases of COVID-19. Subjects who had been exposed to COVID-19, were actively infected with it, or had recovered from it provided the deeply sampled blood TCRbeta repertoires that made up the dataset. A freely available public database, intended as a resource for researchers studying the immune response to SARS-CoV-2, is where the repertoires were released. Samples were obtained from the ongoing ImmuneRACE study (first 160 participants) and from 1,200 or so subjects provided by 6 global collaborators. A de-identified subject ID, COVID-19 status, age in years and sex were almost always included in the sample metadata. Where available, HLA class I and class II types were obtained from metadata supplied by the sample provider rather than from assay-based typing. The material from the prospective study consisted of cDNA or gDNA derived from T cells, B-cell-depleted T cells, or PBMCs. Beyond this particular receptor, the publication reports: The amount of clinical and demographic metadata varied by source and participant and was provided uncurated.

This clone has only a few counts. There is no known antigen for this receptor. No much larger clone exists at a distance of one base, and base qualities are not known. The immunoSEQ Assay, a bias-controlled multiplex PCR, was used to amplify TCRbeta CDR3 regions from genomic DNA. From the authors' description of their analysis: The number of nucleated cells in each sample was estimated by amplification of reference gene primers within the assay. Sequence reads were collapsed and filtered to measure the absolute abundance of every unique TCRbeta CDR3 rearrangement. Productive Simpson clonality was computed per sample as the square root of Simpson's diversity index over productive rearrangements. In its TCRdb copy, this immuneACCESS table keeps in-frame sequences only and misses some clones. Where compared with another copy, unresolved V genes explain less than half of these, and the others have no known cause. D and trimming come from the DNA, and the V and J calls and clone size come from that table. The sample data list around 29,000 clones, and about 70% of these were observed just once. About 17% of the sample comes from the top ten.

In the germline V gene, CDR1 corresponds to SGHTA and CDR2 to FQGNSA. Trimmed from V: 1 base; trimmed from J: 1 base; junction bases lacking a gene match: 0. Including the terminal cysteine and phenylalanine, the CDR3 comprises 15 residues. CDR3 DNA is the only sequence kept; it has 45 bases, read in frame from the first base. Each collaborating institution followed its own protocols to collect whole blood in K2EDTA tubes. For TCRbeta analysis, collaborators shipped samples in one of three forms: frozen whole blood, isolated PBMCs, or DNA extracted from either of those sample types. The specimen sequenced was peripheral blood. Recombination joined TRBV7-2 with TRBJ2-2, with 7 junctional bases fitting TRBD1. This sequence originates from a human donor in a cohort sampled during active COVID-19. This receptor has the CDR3 CASSLGDRNTGELFF. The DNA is TGTGCCAGCAGCTTAGGGGACAGGAACACCGGGGAGCTGTTTTTT.